Listed below are T cell receptor beta chains from one sample, sequenced in a study of T cell responses to AZD1222 COVID-19 vaccine. TCRdb keeps only in-frame clones here, not all; method: immunoSEQ multiplex PCR. The sample has approximately 110,000 clones; around 89% are singletons. The starting material was peripheral blood, obtained on day 0 of AZD1222 vaccination. These receptors all stem from an adult in good health. The conserved cysteine and the conserved F or W are not part of the CDR3 here. D genes are given only for firm matches.

D gene | V gene | CDR3 length | CDR3 protein
TRBD2 | TRBV6-5 | 13 | ASSYSAGGPETQY
TRBD2 | TRBV19 | 14 | ASSPSGGRAKDTQY
TRBD1 | TRBV18 | 15 | ASSPIGQGGMNTEAF
- | TRBV3-1/TRBV3-2 | 13 | ASSQSRDLQETQY
- | TRBV23-1 | 13 | ASSPVPASQETQY
TRBD2 | TRBV6-1 | 16 | ASSGALSGRAEIGELF
- | TRBV5-4 | 10 | ASSLEGLGYT
TRBD2 | TRBV9 | 14 | ASSVTSGGQKDTQY
- | TRBV28 | 12 | ASSLPTENTEAF
- | TRBV11-2 | 11 | ASSLNNQETQY
- | TRBV6-5 | 14 | ASSYSQHKGDSPLH
- | TRBV9 | 13 | ASSVVSQGGTEAF
- | TRBV19 | 12 | ATKSQGANYGYT
- | TRBV10-3 | 11 | AISESGVQPQH
TRBD1 | TRBV28 | 12 | ASTRTGGWQPQH
- | TRBV2 | 12 | ASSEQGGWQPQH